The text below deals with one T cell receptor (beta chain). The antigen remains unidentified. The sample comes from a study of T cell responses to AZD1222 COVID-19 vaccine. Study outcomes and limitations: Repertoires were sampled only after the peak T cell response.

TCRdb's table, derived via immunoSEQ multiplex PCR, lists solely in-frame clones and lacks some. This table has 95,000 to 110,000 clones, 92% appearing once. The CDR3 is 13 amino acids. Trimming cost V 5 bases and J 5 bases, with 12 bases left between them. Germline values: CDR1 LNHDA, CDR2 SQIVND (reference sequence). The source is an adult who received the AZD1222 COVID-19 vaccine. This chain connects TRBV19 to TRBJ2-5, with D perhaps TRBD1 (6 bases). Sequencing used peripheral blood, obtained 28 days after the second AZD1222 dose. The CDR3 nucleotides read TGTGCCAGTAGTGGATGGGGGCCCGAGACCCAGTACTTC. Protein product: CASSGWGPETQYF.